A selection of T cell receptor beta chains follows, all from one sample in a study of T cell changes during pregnancy in multiple sclerosis. Measured with immunoSEQ multiplex PCR; TCRdb has only the in-frame clones, and not every one. The sample shows about 50,000 clones, approximately 90% of them seen only once. The sequencing used CD4+ T cells from peripheral blood mononuclear cells, collected after pregnancy. Source of these receptors: a female donor with multiple sclerosis, enrolled in a pregnancy study. Each CDR3 is given with its conserved first and last residue. The order of the fields is clone size, J gene, D gene, V gene, CDR3 DNA, CDR3 protein. A D gene is named only where the DNA matches it firmly. A row's size may be missing; if present it is once, few, many or a size class.

once | TRBJ1-1 | NA | TRBV7-8 | TGTGCCAGCAGCCTTGTACGAGTCCTGACTGAAGCTTTCTTT | CASSLVRVLTEAFF
NA | TRBJ1-1 | TRBD1 | TRBV10-3 | TGTGCCATCAGTCGACAGGGGTCTAACACTGAAGCTTTCTTT | CAISRQGSNTEAFF
once | TRBJ2-5 | TRBD1 | TRBV10-2 | TGCGCCAGCTTGCGGGACAGGGCAGTTCAAGAGACCCAGTACTTC | CASLRDRAVQETQYF
NA | TRBJ1-1 | TRBD1 | TRBV6-1 | TGTGCCAGCAGTGCCTCTTTGGGGACAGGGAACACTGAAGCTTTCTTT | CASSASLGTGNTEAFF
NA | TRBJ2-7 | NA | TRBV5-4 | TGTGCCAGCAGCTTGCTGAGCTCCTACGAGCAGTACTTC | CASSLLSSYEQYF
NA | TRBJ1-1 | NA | TRBV6-1 | TGTGCCAGCAGTTCTAGTTTGGACACTGAAGCTTTCTTT | CASSSSLDTEAFF
NA | TRBJ1-5 | TRBD1 | TRBV15 | TGTGCCACCAGCAGAGGGCAGGGGGCTAGTCAGCCCCAGCATTTT | CATSRGQGASQPQHF
NA | TRBJ2-1 | NA | TRBV5-1 | TGCGCCAGCAGCAAAGTCACAGGGGGGGCTGAGCAGTTCTTC | CASSKVTGGAEQFF
NA | TRBJ1-1 | NA | TRBV19 | TGTGCCAGTAGTATCCTGGCGGGGGGCCCCACTGAAGCTTTCTTT | CASSILAGGPTEAFF
NA | TRBJ2-5 | TRBD1 | TRBV7-6 | TGTGCCAGCAGCTTGACAGGGGTGGGGGAGACCCAGTACTTC | CASSLTGVGETQYF
NA | TRBJ1-1 | NA | TRBV4-2 | TGTGCCAGCACCCCGGACAGTAACACTGAAGCTTTCTTT | CASTPDSNTEAFF
NA | TRBJ2-1 | TRBD2 | TRBV6-6 | TGTGCCAGCACCGGAACTAGCGGACCTAACAATGAGCAGTTCTTC | CASTGTSGPNNEQFF
NA | TRBJ2-1 | TRBD2 | TRBV27 | TGTGCCAGCAGTTTCATTCACTTTTCTAGCGGCATGCGGATGAATGAGCAGTTCTTC | CASSFIHFSSGMRMNEQFF
NA | TRBJ2-1 | NA | TRBV29-1 | TGCAGCGCCGGGGAAGGCAGGAGCTCCTACAATGAGCAGTTCTTC | CSAGEGRSSYNEQFF
NA | TRBJ1-3 | NA | TRBV7-9 | TGTGCCAGCAGCTCTGTTGGGGCGGGAAACACCATATATTTT | CASSSVGAGNTIYF
NA | TRBJ1-4 | TRBD1 | TRBV28 | TGTGCCAGCAGTTTATGGACCGGGACAGGAACAACTAATGAAAAACTGTTTTTT | CASSLWTGTGTTNEKLFF
NA | TRBJ1-1 | TRBD1 | TRBV28 | TGTGCCAGCAGTTTAGACAGGGTTAACACTGAAGCTTTCTTT | CASSLDRVNTEAFF
NA | TRBJ1-2 | TRBD1 | TRBV25-1 | TGTGCCAGCAGTGGATGGACAGGGAGTGGAGGCTACACCTTC | CASSGWTGSGGYTF
NA | TRBJ2-2 | NA | TRBV27 | TGTGCCAGCAGTAAAACCAGGGCGCGACTGGACACCGGGGAGCTGTTTTTT | CASSKTRARLDTGELFF
NA | TRBJ1-1 | NA | TRBV28 | TGTGCCAGCACCCAAATGAACACTGAAGCTTTCTTT | CASTQMNTEAFF
NA | TRBJ2-1 | NA | TRBV5-4 | TGTGCCAGCAGCCCGAAGGACAGAACCTATTGGAATGAGCAGTTCTTC | CASSPKDRTYWNEQFF
NA | TRBJ2-7 | TRBD1 | TRBV25-1 | TGTGCCAGCACAGGGGGCACCTACGAGCAGTACTTC | CASTGGTYEQYF
NA | TRBJ2-1 | TRBD1 | TRBV27 | TGTGCCAGCAGTTTAGGACAGGGGAGCTCCCACAATGAGCAGTTCTTC | CASSLGQGSSHNEQFF
NA | TRBJ2-7 | TRBD2 | TRBV5-6 | TGTGCCAGCAGCTTGTGGGGGAGGGCCGGCGAGCAGTACTTC | CASSLWGRAGEQYF
NA | TRBJ2-2 | TRBD1 | TRBV11-2 | TGTGCCAGCAGCCCCGCCCCCAGGGGGCTGAACACCGGGGAGCTGTTTTTT | CASSPAPRGLNTGELFF
few | TRBJ2-5 | TRBD1 | TRBV7-9 | TGTGCCAGCAGCTTGGACAGGGGGAGAGAGACCCAGTACTTC | CASSLDRGRETQYF
NA | TRBJ2-4 | NA | TRBV6-1 | TGTGCCAGCAGTGAAGATATTGGACAGACCCTAGCCAAAAACATTCAGTACTTC | CASSEDIGQTLAKNIQYF
NA | TRBJ2-3 | TRBD2 | TRBV11-3 | TGTGCCAGCAGCTGGGAGTCCGGGGGGATAAATACGCAGTATTTT | CASSWESGGINTQYF
NA | TRBJ1-1 | NA | TRBV9 | TGTGCCAGCAGCGTAGGACAGATGAACACTGAAGCTTTCTTT | CASSVGQMNTEAFF
NA | TRBJ2-3 | NA | TRBV4-3 | TGCGCCAGCAGCCAAGATATTCGACTAACTAGCACAGATACGCAGTATTTT | CASSQDIRLTSTDTQYF
NA | TRBJ1-1 | TRBD1 | TRBV25-1 | TGTGCCAGCGCCCCTTGGGCAGGGGGGACTGAAGCTTTCTTT | CASAPWAGGTEAFF
NA | TRBJ2-3 | TRBD2 | TRBV28 | TGTGCCAGCAGCCCAGCGGGAGCCACAGATACGCAGTATTTT | CASSPAGATDTQYF
few | TRBJ1-5 | NA | TRBV19 | TGTGCCAGTAGTATATCAGGAAATAGCAATCAGCCCCAGCATTTT | CASSISGNSNQPQHF
NA | TRBJ1-1 | NA | TRBV19 | TGTGCCAGTAGTAGACCCCCGGGGAGGCCGAACACTGAAGCTTTCTTT | CASSRPPGRPNTEAFF
NA | TRBJ2-7 | NA | TRBV7-9 | TGTGCCAGCAGCTTAGAGGTGGCAGGGGCGCGCGAGCAGTACTTC | CASSLEVAGAREQYF
NA | TRBJ1-1 | NA | TRBV19 | TGTGCCAGCGCCGGGACATGGAACACTGAAGCTTTCTTT | CASAGTWNTEAFF
few | TRBJ1-2 | TRBD1 | TRBV11-2 | TGTGCCAGCAGCAAGGACAGGGCCCATGGCTACACCTTC | CASSKDRAHGYTF
NA | TRBJ2-7 | TRBD1 | TRBV18 | TGTGCCAGCTCACCAGGGACAGGCCACTACGAGCAGTACTTC | CASSPGTGHYEQYF
NA | TRBJ2-2 | NA | TRBV19 | TGTGCCAGTAGTTCCCCTGGAGACACCGGGGAGCTGTTTTTT | CASSSPGDTGELFF
NA | TRBJ1-5 | NA | TRBV19 | TGTGCCAGTAGTATCGGCGGGGGACGGGGGCCCCAGCATTTT | CASSIGGGRGPQHF
NA | TRBJ1-1 | NA | TRBV6-5 | TGTGCCAGCAGTTACGAGAAAAACACTGAAGCTTTCTTT | CASSYEKNTEAFF
NA | TRBJ2-6 | TRBD1 | TRBV28 | TGTGCCAGCAGGCTCGGTCGAAAGGACAGGGTACTCACTGGGGCCAACGTCCTGACTTTC | CASRLGRKDRVLTGANVLTF
NA | TRBJ2-2 | NA | TRBV5-1 | TGCGCCAGCAGTTTGCGGGAACCATCGACCGGGGAGCTGTTTTTT | CASSLREPSTGELFF
NA | TRBJ2-6 | NA | TRBV2 | TGTGCCAGCAGTGAAGTGGGCCCGGGGGTTGGCTCTGGGGCCAACGTCCTGACTTTC | CASSEVGPGVGSGANVLTF
few | TRBJ1-2 | NA | TRBV2 | TGTGCCAGCAGTGTGGCCAGGGGCTACACCTTC | CASSVARGYTF
NA | TRBJ2-1 | TRBD2 | TRBV6-1 | TGTGCCAGCAGTGAACTTTGGGGGAGGGCGCAATACAATGAGCAGTTCTTC | CASSELWGRAQYNEQFF
NA | TRBJ2-2 | NA | TRBV28 | TGTGCCACCCAGGGGGGACTGGGAATGGGCGGGGAGCTGTTTTTT | CATQGGLGMGGELFF
NA | TRBJ1-2 | TRBD1 | TRBV14 | TGTGCCAGCAGCCAAGGAGGGGGCAGACTCTATGGCTACACCTTC | CASSQGGGRLYGYTF
NA | TRBJ1-4 | NA | TRBV5-8 | TGTGCCAGCAGCGCCGCTACAGGGACCAATAATGAAAAACTGTTTTTT | CASSAATGTNNEKLFF
NA | TRBJ2-7 | TRBD1 | TRBV9 | TGTGCCAGCAGCTTCCGGGACAGGGACTACGAGCAGTACTTC | CASSFRDRDYEQYF
NA | TRBJ2-2 | TRBD1 | TRBV2 | TGTGCCAGCAGGGGACAGGGTTCGGGCGGGGAGCTGTTTTTT | CASRGQGSGGELFF
NA | TRBJ1-2 | NA | TRBV9 | TGTGCCAGCAGAGCCACAGAAGGCAACTATGGCTACACCTTC | CASRATEGNYGYTF
NA | TRBJ1-2 | NA | TRBV21-1 | TGTGCCAGCAGCCATACAGGGGGCCGGAACTATGGCTACACCTTC | CASSHTGGRNYGYTF